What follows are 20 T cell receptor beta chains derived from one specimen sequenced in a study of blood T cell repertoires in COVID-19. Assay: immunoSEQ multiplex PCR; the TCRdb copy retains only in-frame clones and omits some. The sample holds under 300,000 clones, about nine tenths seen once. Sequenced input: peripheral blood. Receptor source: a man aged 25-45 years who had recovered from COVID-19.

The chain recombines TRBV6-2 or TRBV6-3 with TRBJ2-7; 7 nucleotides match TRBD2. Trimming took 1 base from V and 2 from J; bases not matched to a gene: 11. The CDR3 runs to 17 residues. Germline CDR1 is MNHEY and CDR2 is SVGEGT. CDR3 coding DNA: TGTGCCAGCAGTTACTACCGTTCAGCGGGGCCTCCCTACGAGCAGTACTTC. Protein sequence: CASSYYRSAGPPYEQYF.

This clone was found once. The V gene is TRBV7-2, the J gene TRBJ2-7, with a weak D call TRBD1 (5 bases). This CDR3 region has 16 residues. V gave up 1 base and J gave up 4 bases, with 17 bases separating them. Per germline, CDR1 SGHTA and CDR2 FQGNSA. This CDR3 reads CASSLVADSKTYEQYF. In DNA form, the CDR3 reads TGTGCCAGCAGCTTAGTCGCCGACAGTAAAACTTACGAGCAGTACTTC.

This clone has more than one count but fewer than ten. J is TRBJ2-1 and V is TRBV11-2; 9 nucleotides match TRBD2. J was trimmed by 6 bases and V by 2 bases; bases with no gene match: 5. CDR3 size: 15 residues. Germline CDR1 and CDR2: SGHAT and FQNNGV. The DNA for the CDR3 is TGTGCCAGCAGCTTAAGGGTAGCGGGGGTCAATGAGCAGTTCTTC. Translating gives CASSLRVAGVNEQFF.

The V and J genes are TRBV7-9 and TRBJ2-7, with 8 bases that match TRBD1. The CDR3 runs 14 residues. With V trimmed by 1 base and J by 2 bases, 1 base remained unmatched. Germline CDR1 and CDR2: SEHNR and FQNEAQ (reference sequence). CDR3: CASSLDRGTYEQYF. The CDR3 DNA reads TGTGCCAGCAGCTTAGACAGGGGGACCTACGAGCAGTACTTC.

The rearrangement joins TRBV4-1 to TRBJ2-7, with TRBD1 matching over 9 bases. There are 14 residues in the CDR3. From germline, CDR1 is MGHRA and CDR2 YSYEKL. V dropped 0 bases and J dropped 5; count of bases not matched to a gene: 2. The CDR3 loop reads CASSQEYRGHEQYF. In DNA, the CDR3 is TGCGCCAGCAGCCAAGAGTACAGGGGGCACGAGCAGTACTTC.

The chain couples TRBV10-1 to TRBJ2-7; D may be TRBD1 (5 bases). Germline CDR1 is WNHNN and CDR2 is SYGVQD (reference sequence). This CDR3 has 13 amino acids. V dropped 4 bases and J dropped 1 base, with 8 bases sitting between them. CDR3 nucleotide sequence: TGCGCCAGCAGTGGAAGGGGTTCCTACGAGCAGTACTTC. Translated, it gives CASSGRGSYEQYF.

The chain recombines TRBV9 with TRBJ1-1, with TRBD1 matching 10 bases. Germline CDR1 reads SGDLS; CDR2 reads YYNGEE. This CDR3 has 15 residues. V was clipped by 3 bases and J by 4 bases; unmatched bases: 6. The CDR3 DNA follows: TGTGCCAGCAGCGGGCGGACAGGGGGAACCACTGAAGCTTTCTTT. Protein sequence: CASSGRTGGTTEAFF.

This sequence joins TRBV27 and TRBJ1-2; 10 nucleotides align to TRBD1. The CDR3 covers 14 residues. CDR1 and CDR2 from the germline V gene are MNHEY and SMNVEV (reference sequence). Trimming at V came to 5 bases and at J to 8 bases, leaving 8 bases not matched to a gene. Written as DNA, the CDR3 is TGTGCCAGCAGTCAGGACAGGGGGACGAGGGGCTACACCTTC. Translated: CASSQDRGTRGYTF.

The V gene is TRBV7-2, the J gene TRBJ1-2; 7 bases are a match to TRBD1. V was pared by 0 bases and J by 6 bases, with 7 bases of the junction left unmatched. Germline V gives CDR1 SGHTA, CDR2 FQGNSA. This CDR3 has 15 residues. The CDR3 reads CASSLAGQKGHGYTF. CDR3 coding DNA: TGTGCCAGCAGCTTAGCGGGACAGAAGGGTCATGGCTACACCTTC. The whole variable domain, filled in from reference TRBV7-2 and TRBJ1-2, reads GAGVSQSPSNKVTEKGKDVELRCDPISGHTALYWYRQSLGQGLEFLIYFQGNSAPDKSGLPSDRFSAERTGGSVSTLTIQRTQQEDSAVYLCASSLAGQKGHGYTFGSGTRLTVV.

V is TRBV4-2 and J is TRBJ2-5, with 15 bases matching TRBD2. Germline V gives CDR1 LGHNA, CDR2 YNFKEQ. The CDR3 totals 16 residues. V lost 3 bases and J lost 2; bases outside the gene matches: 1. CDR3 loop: CASSHGLAGGQETQYF. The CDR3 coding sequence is TGTGCCAGCAGCCATGGACTAGCGGGGGGGCAAGAGACCCAGTACTTC.

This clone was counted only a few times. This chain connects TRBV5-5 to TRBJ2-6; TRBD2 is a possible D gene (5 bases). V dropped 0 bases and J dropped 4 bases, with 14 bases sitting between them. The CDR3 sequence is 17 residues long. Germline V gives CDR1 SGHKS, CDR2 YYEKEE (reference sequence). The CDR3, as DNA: TGTGCCAGCAGCTTGGAGTCGGGGATCTCCGGGGCCAACGTCCTGACTTTC. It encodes CASSLESGISGANVLTF.

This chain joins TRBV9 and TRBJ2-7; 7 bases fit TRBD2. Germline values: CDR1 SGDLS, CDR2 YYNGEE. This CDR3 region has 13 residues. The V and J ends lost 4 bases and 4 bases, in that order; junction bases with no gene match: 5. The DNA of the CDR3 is TGTGCCAGCAGCCAATGGGGAGGGTACGAGCAGTACTTC. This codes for CASSQWGGYEQYF.

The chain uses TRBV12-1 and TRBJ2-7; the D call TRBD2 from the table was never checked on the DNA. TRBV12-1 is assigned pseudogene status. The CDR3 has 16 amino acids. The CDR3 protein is CASSFLSLESSYEQYF. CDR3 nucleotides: TGTGCCAGCAGCTTTCTTAGCCTCGAGAGCTCCTACGAGCAGTACTTC.

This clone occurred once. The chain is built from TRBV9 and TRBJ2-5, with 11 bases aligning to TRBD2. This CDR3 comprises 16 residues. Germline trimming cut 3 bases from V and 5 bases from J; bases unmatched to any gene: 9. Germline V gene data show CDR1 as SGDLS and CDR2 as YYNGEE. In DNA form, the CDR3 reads TGTGCCAGCAGCGCGACTAGCGGGGCCCTTTGGGAGACCCAGTACTTC. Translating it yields CASSATSGALWETQYF.

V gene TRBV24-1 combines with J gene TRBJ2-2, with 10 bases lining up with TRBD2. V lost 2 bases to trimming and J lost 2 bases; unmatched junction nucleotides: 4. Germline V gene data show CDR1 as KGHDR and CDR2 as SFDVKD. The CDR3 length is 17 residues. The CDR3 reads CATSDWERGGNTGELFF. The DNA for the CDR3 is TGTGCCACCAGTGATTGGGAGCGGGGGGGCAACACCGGGGAGCTGTTTTTT.

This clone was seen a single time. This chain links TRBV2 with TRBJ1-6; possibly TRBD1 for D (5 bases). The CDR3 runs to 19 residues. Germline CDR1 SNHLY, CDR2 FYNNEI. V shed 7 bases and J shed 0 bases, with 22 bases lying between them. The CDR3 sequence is CASTENWGTGGSYNSPLHF. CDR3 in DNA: TGTGCCAGCACCGAAAATTGGGGCACGGGGGGCTCCTATAATTCACCCCTCCACTTT.

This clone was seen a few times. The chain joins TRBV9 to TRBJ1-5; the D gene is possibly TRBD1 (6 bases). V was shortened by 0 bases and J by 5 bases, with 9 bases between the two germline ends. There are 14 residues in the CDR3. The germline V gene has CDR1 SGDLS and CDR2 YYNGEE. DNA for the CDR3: TGTGCCAGCAGCGTAGATCAGGGGTATCAGCCCCAGCATTTT. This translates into CASSVDQGYQPQHF.

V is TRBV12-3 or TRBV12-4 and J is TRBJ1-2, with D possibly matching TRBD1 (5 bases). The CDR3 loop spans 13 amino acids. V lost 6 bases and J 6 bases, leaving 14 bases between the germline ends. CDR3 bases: TGTGCCAGCAGCAGGCCGGGGGGAGATGGCTACACCTTC. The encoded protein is CASSRPGGDGYTF.

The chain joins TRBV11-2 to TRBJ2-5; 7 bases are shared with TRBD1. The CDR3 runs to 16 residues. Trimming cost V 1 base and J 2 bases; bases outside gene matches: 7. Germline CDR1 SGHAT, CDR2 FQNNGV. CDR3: CASSLAGGGLQETQYF. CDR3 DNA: TGTGCCAGCAGCTTAGCAGGGGGTGGCCTTCAAGAGACCCAGTACTTC.

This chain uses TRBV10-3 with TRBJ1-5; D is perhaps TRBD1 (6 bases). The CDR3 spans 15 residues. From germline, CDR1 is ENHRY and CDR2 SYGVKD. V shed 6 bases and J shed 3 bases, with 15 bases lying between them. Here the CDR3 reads CAIRPGQNLNQPQHF. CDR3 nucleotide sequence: TGTGCCATCAGACCCGGACAGAACCTCAATCAGCCCCAGCATTTT.